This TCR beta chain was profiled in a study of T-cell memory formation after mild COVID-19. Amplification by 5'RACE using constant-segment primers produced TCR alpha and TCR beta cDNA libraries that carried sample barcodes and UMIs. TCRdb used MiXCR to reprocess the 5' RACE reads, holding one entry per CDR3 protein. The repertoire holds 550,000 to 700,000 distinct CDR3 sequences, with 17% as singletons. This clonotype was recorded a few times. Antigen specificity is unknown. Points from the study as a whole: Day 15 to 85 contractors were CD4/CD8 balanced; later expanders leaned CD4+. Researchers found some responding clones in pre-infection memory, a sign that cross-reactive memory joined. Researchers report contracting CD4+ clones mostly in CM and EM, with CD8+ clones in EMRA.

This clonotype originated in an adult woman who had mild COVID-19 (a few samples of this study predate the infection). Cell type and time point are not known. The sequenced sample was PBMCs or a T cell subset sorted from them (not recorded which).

CDR3 bases: TGTGCCAGCAGACCATCGGGGGGGTCCGCCGGGGAGCTGTTTTTT. It translates to CASRPSGGSAGELFF. The chain carries TRBV7-3 and TRBJ2-2, with 8 bases fitting TRBD2. Germline V gene sequence: CDR1 SGHTA, CDR2 FQGTGA. The CDR3 contains 15 residues. V lost 6 bases and J lost 6; bases outside the gene matches: 9.